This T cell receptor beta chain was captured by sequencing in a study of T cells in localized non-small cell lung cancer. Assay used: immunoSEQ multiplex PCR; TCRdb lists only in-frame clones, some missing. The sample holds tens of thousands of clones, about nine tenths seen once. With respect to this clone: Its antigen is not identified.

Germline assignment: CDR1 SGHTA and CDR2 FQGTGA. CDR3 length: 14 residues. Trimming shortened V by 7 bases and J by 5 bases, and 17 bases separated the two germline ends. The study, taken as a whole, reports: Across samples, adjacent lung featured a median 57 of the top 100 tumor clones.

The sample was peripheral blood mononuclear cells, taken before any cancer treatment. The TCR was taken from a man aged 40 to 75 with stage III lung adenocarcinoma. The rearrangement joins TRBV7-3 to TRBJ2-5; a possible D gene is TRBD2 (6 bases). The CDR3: CASTHNPSGETQYF. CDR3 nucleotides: TGTGCCAGCACCCATAACCCCAGCGGGGAGACCCAGTACTTC.